A selection of T cell receptor beta chains follows, all from one sample in a study of early T cells in non-severe SARS-CoV-2 infection. TCRdb recomputed calls from the 5' RACE reads with MiXCR, one row per CDR3 protein. This table holds about 36,000 distinct CDR3 sequences, 3.5% to 4% found once. Material for sequencing was whole blood. All receptors come from an adult who was a healthcare worker with PCR-confirmed SARS-CoV-2 infection or an uninfected control (not recorded which). Each CDR3 is given without its conserved first and last residue.

v_call cdr3_aa
TRBV6-5 ASRFLGDNEKLF
TRBV12-3/TRBV12-4 ASSYRGTGSEAF
TRBV18 ASSPQSGGQGYT
TRBV7-9 ASSRSWDQPQH
TRBV11-2 ASSLLVTDTQY
TRBV28 ASSKFSGNNYNEQF
TRBV7-9 ASSPRQGGPHEQY
TRBV7-3 ASSQLHLVSYNEQF
TRBV11-2 ASSPGEKNIQY
TRBV2 ASSASWTGQNYGYT
TRBV20-1 SARTGSFSDGYT
TRBV29-1 HTDGNQPQH
TRBV20-1 SARVNRYGYT
TRBV7-8 ASSLAASGRAGAPDTQY
TRBV27 ASNSQGTGTETQY
TRBV4-2 ASSQEPGQQTMNTEAF
TRBV28 ASSFNARSGRAKKF
TRBV12-3/TRBV12-4 ASSGNREVGEKLF
TRBV7-2 ASSKGMSYEQY
TRBV10-3 AIQGAGEDTQY
TRBV21-1 ASNLADTGELF
TRBV7-2 ASSLGGMGAKNIQY
TRBV18 ASSLLDRAYEQY